These 16 T cell receptor beta chains were all obtained from the same sample, sequenced in a study of blood T cells in healthy people across ages. A second roughly 6 to 11 cycle PCR used barcoded and J-beta primers. Using its own MiXCR run on the 5' RACE reads, TCRdb lists one record per CDR3 protein. The sample has roughly 650,000 distinct CDR3 sequences, roughly 30% seen once; the top ten hold roughly 14%. The material sequenced was blood. These receptor sequences come from an elderly woman in good health.

V usage is TRBV7-2 and J usage is TRBJ1-1, with TRBD1 as a possible D gene (6 bases). The germline gives CDR1 SGHTA, CDR2 FQGNSA. Trimming pared 5 bases from V and 1 base from J, leaving 11 bases between. The CDR3 sequence is 14 residues long. The CDR3: CASSAHRANTEAFF. The CDR3 nucleotides read TGTGCCAGCAGCGCCCACAGGGCGAACACTGAAGCTTTCTTT.

Ten or more counts support this clonotype. V usage is TRBV7-2 and J usage is TRBJ2-3, with 9 nucleotides matching TRBD2. Germline V gene data show CDR1 as SGHTA and CDR2 as FQGNSA. The CDR3 totals 16 residues. Trimming removed 5 bases from V and 1 base from J; junction bases left unmatched: 7. The CDR3 loop is CASSVSGGLGTDTQYF. For the CDR3, the DNA is TGTGCCAGCAGCGTTAGCGGGGGCCTTGGCACAGATACGCAGTATTTT. Full variable domain (missing parts from reference TRBV7-2 and TRBJ2-3): GAGVSQSPSNKVTEKGKDVELRCDPISGHTALYWYRQSLGQGLEFLIYFQGNSAPDKSGLPSDRFSAERTGGSVSTLTIQRTQQEDSAVYLCASSVSGGLGTDTQYFGPGTRLTVL.

This clonotype has at least ten counts. This chain joins TRBV7-2 and TRBJ2-3, with 10 positions matching TRBD2. The V and J ends lost 4 bases and 2 bases, in that order; junction bases with no gene match: 3. In germline, CDR1 is SGHTA, CDR2 FQGNSA. This CDR3 comprises 15 residues. CDR3 in DNA: TGTGCCAGCAGCTCCGGACTAGCGGCCACAGATACGCAGTATTTT. Its protein is CASSSGLAATDTQYF. Full variable domain (outside the CDR3, taken from reference TRBV7-2 and TRBJ2-3): GAGVSQSPSNKVTEKGKDVELRCDPISGHTALYWYRQSLGQGLEFLIYFQGNSAPDKSGLPSDRFSAERTGGSVSTLTIQRTQQEDSAVYLCASSSGLAATDTQYFGPGTRLTVL.

There are many counts of this clonotype. The CDR3, as DNA: TGTGCCAGCAGCTCCAGGGGCAGGGAGCATAATGGCTACACCTTC. Amino acids: CASSSRGREHNGYTF. The V and J genes are TRBV5-6 and TRBJ1-2, with D perhaps TRBD1 (6 bases). This CDR3 is built from 15 residues. The V gene's germline CDR1 is SGHDT and CDR2 YYEEEE. With 3 bases removed from V and 6 bases from J, the gap between germline ends came to 18 bases.

The chain joins TRBV12-3 or TRBV12-4 to TRBJ2-1; a weak D match, TRBD1 (6 bases). V was cut by 5 bases and J by 5 bases, with 13 bases left in between. CDR3 length: 14 amino acids. The CDR3 is CASSPTGYDNEQFF. The DNA of the CDR3 is TGTGCCAGCAGTCCTACAGGGTATGACAATGAGCAGTTCTTC.

The table lists this clonotype with many counts. The genes are TRBV6-1 and TRBJ2-1; maybe TRBD2 (5 bases). Per the germline V gene, CDR1 is MNHNS and CDR2 is SASEGT. Trimming took off 1 base at V and 10 bases at J, with 14 bases between the two ends. CDR3 length: 14 residues. CDR3 protein: CASSEGVRIAEQFF. CDR3 nucleotide sequence: TGTGCCAGCAGTGAAGGTGTCAGGATAGCGGAGCAGTTCTTC.

In regard to this clonotype: At one end, the junction sequence differs from germline, possibly due to a read error. V usage is TRBV15 and J usage is TRBJ1-4, with D perhaps TRBD1 (5 bases). Germline V gene data show CDR1 as LNHNV and CDR2 as YYDKDF (reference sequence). CDR3 length equals 15 residues. The CDR3 bases are TGTGCCACCAGCAGAGAACGGGGGAACGCTGAAAGACTGTTTTTT. Its translation: CATSRERGNAERLFF.

This clonotype has a count of ten or more. This sequence joins TRBV9 and TRBJ2-3; possible D gene TRBD2, 6 bases. The CDR3 is made up of 18 amino acids. Trimming shortened V by 0 bases and J by 1 base, and 18 bases separated the two germline ends. CDR1 SGDLS and CDR2 YYNGEE come from the germline V gene. The CDR3 region has the DNA TGTGCCAGCAGCGTAGAGGTTAGCGGTCTAGCCGGCACAGATACGCAGTATTTT. This translates into CASSVEVSGLAGTDTQYF.

The chain recombines TRBV11-2 with TRBJ2-5, with a weak D call TRBD2 (7 bases). V lost 2 bases and J lost 5, with 18 bases in between. The CDR3 has 16 residues. Germline CDR1 SGHAT, CDR2 FQNNGV. DNA of the CDR3: TGTGCCAGCAGCTTATTTCCTCGGGGGGCGGGGGAGACCCAGTACTTC. Its protein product is CASSLFPRGAGETQYF.

The J gene is TRBJ1-2, the V gene TRBV11-2; tentatively, D is TRBD1 (6 bases). V lost 5 bases and J 6 bases, leaving 13 bases between the germline ends. From germline, CDR1 is SGHAT and CDR2 FQNNGV. CDR3 length: 13 amino acids. The CDR3 loop is CASSKRGYDGYTF. In nucleotides, the CDR3 is TGTGCCAGCAGCAAGAGGGGGTATGATGGCTACACCTTC.

This clonotype was observed at least ten times. This chain joins TRBV20-1 and TRBJ2-1, with 13 bases identical to TRBD2. This CDR3 has 16 residues. V lost 3 bases, J lost 4 bases, and 6 bases stayed unmatched. CDR1 is DFQATT, CDR2 SNEGSKA, per germline (reference sequence). This chain's CDR3 is CSASRLAGGLYNEQFF. CDR3 sequence (DNA): TGCAGTGCTAGTCGACTAGCGGGGGGCCTATACAATGAGCAGTTCTTC.

This clonotype was detected many times. The chain recombines TRBV6-6 with TRBJ2-7; D uncertain. From germline, CDR1 is MNHNY and CDR2 SVGAGI (reference sequence). The CDR3 sequence is 13 residues long. The V end was cut by 8 bases, the J end by 6 bases, with 17 bases between. Here the CDR3 reads CASSLLNPLEQYF. For the CDR3, the DNA is TGTGCCAGCTCCCTCTTAAACCCCCTCGAGCAGTACTTC.

This clonotype was seen at least ten times. The chain carries TRBV7-8 and TRBJ2-3; 15 bases are a match to TRBD2. J was trimmed by 1 base and V by 5 bases; bases with no gene match: 13. Per germline, CDR1 SGHVS and CDR2 FQNEAQ. This CDR3 has 20 amino acids. CDR3 DNA sequence: TGTGCCAGCAGCCCGGGACTAGCGGGGGGCCCTCCCTCGCGCACAGATACGCAGTATTTT. It specifies CASSPGLAGGPPSRTDTQYF.

The genes are TRBV20-1 and TRBJ2-3; TRBD2 matches 7 bases. The germline gives CDR1 DFQATT, CDR2 SNEGSKA (reference sequence). The CDR3 sequence is 16 residues long. Trimming cost V 2 bases and J 8 bases; bases outside gene matches: 16. Here the CDR3 reads CSARKTSEGPSGTQYF. The CDR3 DNA reads TGCAGTGCTAGAAAAACTAGCGAGGGTCCCTCCGGTACGCAGTATTTT.

This chain links TRBV21-1 with TRBJ1-2; no DNA check was done on the table's D call, TRBD1. TRBV21-1 counts as a pseudogene. This CDR3 is 13 amino acids long. The CDR3 DNA is TGTGCCAGCAGCAACTCAGGGTTCTATGGCTACACCTTC. Its protein is CASSNSGFYGYTF.

This clonotype showed up just a few times. The chain employs TRBV27 and TRBJ1-1; TRBD1 aligns across 8 bases. This CDR3 comprises 15 residues. Per the germline V gene, CDR1 is MNHEY and CDR2 is SMNVEV (reference sequence). V lost 6 bases to trimming and J lost 4 bases; unmatched junction nucleotides: 10. The chain's CDR3 is CASSPGQGGITEAFF. The CDR3 region has the DNA TGTGCCAGCAGCCCTGGACAGGGTGGGATCACTGAAGCTTTCTTT.